The 24 T cell receptor beta chains in this list originate from one sample, sequenced in a study of T cell responses to AZD1222 COVID-19 vaccine. Assay: immunoSEQ multiplex PCR; the TCRdb copy retains only in-frame clones and omits some. The table records 170,000 or so clones, 87% of them present only once. This sample comprised peripheral blood, obtained on day 0 of AZD1222 vaccination. All receptors derive from an adult in good health.

This clone was picked up one time. The chain is built from TRBV28 and TRBJ1-5; maybe TRBD1 (6 bases). This CDR3 has 13 residues. Germline CDR1 MDHEN, CDR2 SYDVKM. The CDR3 loop is CVAGVGGNQPQHF. DNA for the CDR3: TGTGTGGCAGGGGTAGGCGGCAATCAGCCCCAGCATTTT.

V is TRBV25-1 and J is TRBJ2-7; D is perhaps TRBD1 (6 bases). Trimming left V 5 bases short and J 3 bases short, with 14 bases between. In germline, CDR1 is MGHDK, CDR2 SYGVNS. This CDR3 spans 14 amino acids. CDR3 amino acids: CASSMPGHYYEQYF. CDR3 in DNA: TGTGCCAGCAGTATGCCGGGACATTACTACGAGCAGTACTTC.

This rearrangement joins TRBV6-5 to TRBJ2-5, with 12 bases fitting TRBD1. The CDR3 loop spans 16 amino acids. CDR1 is MNHEY and CDR2 is SVGAGI in the germline V gene. Unmatched junction bases numbered 8, after V lost 4 bases and J lost 5 bases. The CDR3 protein is CASSSGQGARVETQYF. DNA of the CDR3: TGTGCCAGCAGTTCGGGACAGGGGGCGCGAGTGGAGACCCAGTACTTC.

The rearrangement links TRBV5-5 to TRBJ2-1; no clear D. From germline, CDR1 is SGHKS and CDR2 YYEKEE (reference sequence). CDR3 length: 13 residues. The V end was cut by 0 bases, the J end by 7 bases, with 8 bases between. CDR3 sequence reads: CASSLDNLNEQFF. The CDR3 coding sequence is TGTGCCAGCAGCTTGGATAACCTTAATGAGCAGTTCTTC. Together with reference TRBV5-5 and TRBJ2-1, the CDR3 gives the full variable domain: DAGVTQSPTHLIKTRGQQVTLRCSPISGHKSVSWYQQVLGQGPQFIFQYYEKEERGRGNFPDRFSARQFPNYSSELNVNALLLGDSALYLCASSLDNLNEQFFGPGTRLTVL.

The rearrangement joins TRBV6-5 to TRBJ1-6; 8 bases align to TRBD1. Germline trimming cut 0 bases from V and 10 bases from J; bases unmatched to any gene: 5. Germline CDR1 is MNHEY and CDR2 is SVGAGI. The CDR3 loop spans 15 amino acids. This chain's CDR3 is CASSYSRTGPSPLHF. DNA of the CDR3: TGTGCCAGCAGTTACTCAAGGACAGGGCCCTCACCCCTCCACTTT.

The chain is built from TRBV2 and TRBJ2-7, with D unresolved. The CDR3 has 13 amino acids. V was shortened by 3 bases and J by 7 bases, with 13 bases between the two germline ends. CDR1 and CDR2 (germline): SNHLY, FYNNEI. The CDR3 reads CASSDGRSSEQYF. In DNA form, the CDR3 reads TGTGCCAGCAGTGATGGCAGGTCTTCTGAGCAGTACTTC.

This chain uses TRBV2 with TRBJ1-2; D uncertain. Deletions cut 3 bases from V and 2 bases from J, with 7 bases between. The CDR3 has 13 amino acids. Germline V gene data show CDR1 as SNHLY and CDR2 as FYNNEI. This CDR3 reads CASSDAGNYGYTF. Here the CDR3 DNA reads TGTGCCAGCAGTGATGCGGGGAACTATGGCTACACCTTC.

The chain carries TRBV18 and TRBJ2-7; no reliable D call. V gave up 2 bases and J gave up 0 bases, with 11 bases separating them. The germline CDR1 and CDR2 sequences are KGHSH and LQKENI. The length of the CDR3 is 15 residues. CDR3 in DNA: TGTGCCAGCTCACCAAGGGCCGATATCTCCTACGAGCAGTACTTC. This codes for CASSPRADISYEQYF.

The V call is TRBV5-1, the J call TRBJ1-2; 7 nucleotides align to TRBD1. The CDR3 spans 12 residues. Trimming at V came to 4 bases and at J to 6 bases, leaving 3 bases not matched to a gene. Germline V gene data show CDR1 as SGHRS and CDR2 as YFSETQ. The chain's CDR3 is CASSATGDGYTF. CDR3 bases: TGCGCCAGCAGCGCAACAGGGGATGGCTACACCTTC.

The V and J genes are TRBV2 and TRBJ1-1; 7 bases agree with TRBD1. V trimming: 7 bases; J trimming: 8 bases; junction bases outside the gene matches: 10. Germline assignment: CDR1 SNHLY and CDR2 FYNNEI. The CDR3 consists of 13 residues. The CDR3 protein is CASNPHRDREAFF. The CDR3, as DNA: TGTGCCAGCAACCCTCATAGGGACAGAGAAGCTTTCTTT.

CDR3 DNA: TGCGCCAGCAGCCAAGCGGGAGTCCCGGTCGTCCTGACTTTC. It encodes CASSQAGVPVVLTF. The chain recombines TRBV4-1 with TRBJ2-6, with D tentatively TRBD2 (6 bases). Germline loops: CDR1 MGHRA, CDR2 YSYEKL. The CDR3 totals 14 residues. V lost 1 base and J 12 bases, leaving 13 bases between the germline ends.

CDR3 loop: CASSGFLAPGGNEQFF. CDR3 sequence (DNA): TGTGCCAGCAGCGGGTTTTTGGCGCCCGGTGGCAATGAGCAGTTCTTC. The chain joins TRBV9 to TRBJ2-1; D not certain. This CDR3 region has 16 residues. Trimming stripped 3 bases from V and 6 bases from J, with 19 bases between. CDR1 and CDR2 (germline): SGDLS, YYNGEE. Filled out from reference TRBV9 and TRBJ2-1, the complete variable domain reads DSGVTQTPKHLITATGQRVTLRCSPRSGDLSVYWYQQSLDQGLQFLIQYYNGEERAKGNILERFSAQQFPDLHSELNLSSLELGDSALYFCASSGFLAPGGNEQFFGPGTRLTVL.

This chain uses TRBV19 with TRBJ2-5, with TRBD1 matching 7 bases. Looked up from germline, CDR1 is LNHDA and CDR2 is SQIVND (reference sequence). This CDR3 is 15 amino acids long. V gave up 5 bases and J gave up 4 bases; unmatched junction bases: 10. CDR3 DNA sequence: TGTGCCAGTAGTTCCGGACAGGCCACGGGAGAGACCCAGTACTTC. Translation: CASSSGQATGETQYF.

The chain joins TRBV28 to TRBJ2-1; 8 bases are a match to TRBD1. V trimming: 6 bases; J trimming: 8 bases; junction bases outside the gene matches: 15. The length of the CDR3 is 16 residues. Looked up from germline, CDR1 is MDHEN and CDR2 is SYDVKM. Here the CDR3 reads CASSRKTGAEGDEQFF. The CDR3 DNA reads TGTGCCAGCAGCCGGAAGACAGGGGCCGAAGGGGATGAGCAGTTCTTC.

The V call is TRBV27, the J call TRBJ2-7; 7 bases line up with TRBD2. Per the germline V gene, CDR1 is MNHEY and CDR2 is SMNVEV (reference sequence). This CDR3 contains 15 residues. With 0 bases clipped from V and 4 bases from J, the junction kept 6 bases outside the gene matches. The DNA for the CDR3 is TGTGCCAGCAGTTTATCTTCACCGGGAGGTTACGAGCAGTACTTC. This gives the protein CASSLSSPGGYEQYF.

The rearrangement joins TRBV3-1 (or the pseudogene TRBV3-2) to TRBJ1-3; no definite D call. V lost 4 bases to trimming and J lost 2 bases, with 15 bases between them. The CDR3 contains 16 residues. Germline lookup yields CDR1 LGHDT and CDR2 YNNKEL (reference sequence). CDR3 in amino acids: CASSPWSGFTGNTIYF. The CDR3 nucleotides are TGTGCCAGCAGCCCTTGGAGCGGGTTCACTGGAAACACCATATATTTT.

The chain recombines TRBV5-1 with TRBJ1-3; the match to TRBD1 covers 7 bases. The CDR3 loop spans 14 amino acids. The germline gives CDR1 SGHRS, CDR2 YFSETQ. With V trimmed by 3 bases and J by 3 bases, 3 bases remained unmatched. The CDR3 nucleotides are TGCGCCAGCAGCTCTTACAGGGGTGGAAACACCATATATTTT. Its protein product is CASSSYRGGNTIYF.

J is TRBJ2-7 and V is TRBV27; the D is unclear. Deletions cut 0 bases from V and 2 bases from J, with 11 bases between. The CDR3 totals 15 residues. Germline V gene data show CDR1 as MNHEY and CDR2 as SMNVEV (reference sequence). The CDR3 region has the DNA TGTGCCAGCAGTTTATCGCCGAGCCGGGCCTACGAGCAGTACTTC. This sequence encodes CASSLSPSRAYEQYF.

The chain is built from TRBV28 and TRBJ2-7; D not resolved. The germline V gene has CDR1 MDHEN and CDR2 SYDVKM. The CDR3 sequence is 14 residues long. The V gene lost 4 bases and the J gene lost 6 bases, with 16 bases spanning the gap. The CDR3 sequence is CASSYEILRPEQYF. The CDR3 bases are TGTGCCAGCAGTTATGAAATACTCCGCCCCGAGCAGTACTTC.

DNA for the CDR3: TGTGCCAGCAGCCCTGGACTAGCGCGCTCCTACGAGCAGTACTTC. Protein: CASSPGLARSYEQYF. V usage is TRBV11-2 and J usage is TRBJ2-7; 9 nucleotides line up with TRBD2. This CDR3 contains 15 residues. V dropped 5 bases and J dropped 0; count of bases not matched to a gene: 5. The V gene's germline CDR1 is SGHAT and CDR2 FQNNGV.

CDR3 region: CASSVDRESPNEQYF. CDR3 DNA: TGTGCCAGCAGCGTTGACAGGGAATCGCCTAACGAGCAGTACTTC. The rearrangement links TRBV9 to TRBJ2-7; 7 positions match TRBD1. The CDR3 sequence is 15 residues long. Germline V gives CDR1 SGDLS, CDR2 YYNGEE. The V segment lost 2 bases and the J segment 5 bases; nucleotides outside the gene matches: 10.

V usage is TRBV6-6 and J usage is TRBJ2-3; D is ambiguous. CDR3 length equals 13 residues. The germline gives CDR1 MNHNY, CDR2 SVGAGI (reference sequence). V lost 6 bases to trimming and J lost 0 bases, with 7 bases between them. The CDR3 region has the DNA TGTGCCAGCAGACTGGACAGCACAGATACGCAGTATTTT. This gives the protein CASRLDSTDTQYF.

This clone was found once. The CDR3 nucleotides read TGCGCCAGCAGCAAAGCATTGGGTTCCTATGGCTACACCTTC. It specifies CASSKALGSYGYTF. The chain carries TRBV5-1 and TRBJ1-2; D is unclear. CDR1 and CDR2 from the germline V gene are SGHRS and YFSETQ. CDR3 size: 14 residues. Trimming pared 4 bases from V and 4 bases from J, leaving 14 bases between.

The chain couples TRBV7-2 to TRBJ2-7; 14 nucleotides match TRBD2. The CDR3 loop spans 15 amino acids. The germline V gene has CDR1 SGHTA and CDR2 FQGNSA. J lost 2 bases, V lost 5 bases, and 2 bases had no gene match. CDR3 sequence: CASSPGLAGAYEQYF. The CDR3 DNA reads TGTGCCAGCAGCCCGGGACTAGCGGGGGCCTACGAGCAGTACTTC. The full variable domain, its missing parts supplied by reference TRBV7-2 and TRBJ2-7, is GAGVSQSPSNKVTEKGKDVELRCDPISGHTALYWYRQSLGQGLEFLIYFQGNSAPDKSGLPSDRFSAERTGGSVSTLTIQRTQQEDSAVYLCASSPGLAGAYEQYFGPGTRLTVT.